This is a list of T cell receptor beta chains from one sample in a study of neurological immune-mediated disorders. TCRdb independently ran MiXCR on the 5' RACE reads; one entry per CDR3 protein. The sample gives 65,000 to 95,000 distinct CDR3 sequences, 5.5% to 6.5% of which show up once; 7.9% is in the top ten. The sample comprised PBMCs. The receptors shown here come from a woman aged 55-70 years with multiple sclerosis. Each CDR3 is given with its conserved first and last residue. D genes are given only for firm matches. Rows give clone size only sometimes, using once, few, many, or a class for an expanded clone.

TRBJ2-7 NA NA 13 TRBV5-1 TGCGCCAGCAGCTTGGCCAGGTCCTACGAGCAGTACTTC CASSLARSYEQYF
TRBJ1-5 many NA 15 TRBV7-8 TGTGCCAGCAGCTTAGGCAGGGTATTCAATCAGCCCCAGCATTTT CASSLGRVFNQPQHF
TRBJ2-7 many NA 13 TRBV3-1 TGTGCCAGCAGCCAAGAGACCGTCCACGAGCAGTACTTC CASSQETVHEQYF
TRBJ1-2 many NA 16 TRBV29-1 TGCAGCGTTGAATACTTAAGCATGGCGCAGGGCTATGGCTACACCTTC CSVEYLSMAQGYGYTF
TRBJ1-2 many NA 16 TRBV3-1 TGTGCCAGCAGCCAAGAGCAAAGGGCAGAACCCTATGGCTACACCTTC CASSQEQRAEPYGYTF
TRBJ2-1 many TRBD2 16 TRBV18 TGTGCCAGCTCACCACCGTCTAGCGGGGGGGCCAGGGAGCAGTTCTTC CASSPPSSGGAREQFF
TRBJ1-5 many NA 14 TRBV5-6 TGTGCCAGCAGCTTCGGCAGGGACAATCAGCCCCAGCATTTT CASSFGRDNQPQHF
TRBJ2-1 many TRBD2 15 TRBV5-1 TGCGCCAGCAGCCCGGTAGCGGGGGGCCCCTTTGAGCAGTTCTTC CASSPVAGGPFEQFF
TRBJ2-1 many NA 11 TRBV20-1 TGCAGTGCTAGGAACGGCTATGAGCAGTTCTTC CSARNGYEQFF
TRBJ2-7 many NA 14 TRBV5-1 TGCGCCAGCAGCTTGGGGACGGGGACCTACGAGCAGTACTTC CASSLGTGTYEQYF
TRBJ1-2 many NA 13 TRBV12-3/TRBV12-4 TGTGCCAGCAGTATCACAGATAACTATGGCTACACCTTC CASSITDNYGYTF
TRBJ2-7 many TRBD2 13 TRBV7-9 TGTGCCAGCAGCCAAGCGGGGGGCTTTGAGCAGTACTTC CASSQAGGFEQYF
TRBJ2-6 many NA 17 TRBV11-2 TGTGCCAGCAGTGGGACGGTCAGGGGAACTGGGGCCAACGTCCTGACTTTC CASSGTVRGTGANVLTF
TRBJ1-4 NA TRBD1 15 TRBV5-4 TGTGCCAGCAGCTTGGAGGGACAGGGAAGAGAAAAACTGTTTTTT CASSLEGQGREKLFF
TRBJ2-1 many TRBD2 16 TRBV11-2 TGTGCCAGCAGCCCCAGACTAGCGGGGGGGTACAATGAGCAGTTCTTC CASSPRLAGGYNEQFF
TRBJ1-5 many TRBD1 14 TRBV20-1 TGCAGTGCTAGATTGGGACAGCCTAATCAGCCCCAGCATTTT CSARLGQPNQPQHF
TRBJ2-2 many NA 16 TRBV5-1 TGCGCCAGCAGGACCAGTTTGGGGGCCGACACCGGGGAGCTGTTTTTT CASRTSLGADTGELFF
TRBJ1-5 many TRBD1 14 TRBV5-1 TGCGCCAGCAGTGAGGGACAGGGCAATCAGCCCCAGCATTTT CASSEGQGNQPQHF
TRBJ1-1 many NA 14 TRBV7-9 TGTGCCAGCTTTCCCACCTCAGGGTTCACTGAAGCTTTCTTT CASFPTSGFTEAFF
TRBJ1-3 many NA 13 TRBV20-1 TGCAGTGCTAGGACAGACTCTGGAAACACCATATATTTT CSARTDSGNTIYF